The clone carrying this T cell receptor (beta chain) occurred many times. This CDR3 region has 15 residues. V gave up 5 bases and J gave up 3 bases, with 16 bases separating them. Germline V gene data show CDR1 as SGHTA and CDR2 as FQGTGA. TCRdb passed the PCR reads through MiXCR, listing each CDR3 protein once. The sample yields some 70,000 distinct CDR3 sequences, 18% seen once. The source of the sample is a study of molecular identifiers for immune sequencing clone quantification. For the study at large: RNA, taken in replicates from approximately 20,000 or 100,000 naive CD8 cells, was split five ways, with four sequenced.

The chain employs TRBV7-3 and TRBJ1-1; D is possibly TRBD1 (5 bases). The specimen was naive CD8+ T cells from blood, with Jurkat cell RNA spiked in. The subset was: FACS-sorted CD8+CD4-CCR7+CD45RA+ naive T cells. The TCR originated in a human donor in good health. Some libraries in this study had Jurkat cell RNA spiked in. The CDR3 DNA sequence: TGTGCCAGCAGCCCCGGTCAGGGCAGGGACACTGAAGCTTTCTTT. Residues: CASSPGQGRDTEAFF.